Included here is one T cell receptor beta chain sequence, with context. As yet, its antigen is unknown. Germline is not matched at one junction end, which may reflect a read error. The CDR3 sequence is 15 residues long. Per germline, CDR1 KGHSH and CDR2 LQKENI. The sample is drawn from a study of cytomegalovirus exposure and HLA in healthy donors. Regarding the study as a whole: A link between a missense DCLRE1C variant and TCR beta V- and J-gene trimming emerged from a later analysis. Cytomegalovirus status, reportedly, was diagnosed with high specificity and sensitivity by the classifier. Researchers counted approximately 160 TCR beta chains as cytomegalovirus-associated. Associated with HLA alleles at 0.05 false discovery rate in a later analysis were 17,000 or so TCR beta sequences.

PCR was performed using 60 Vbeta and 13 Jbeta primers. Repertoires were generated with immunoSEQ multiplex PCR, while TCRdb's copy carries only in-frame clones and drops some. This sample's clone table lists about 40,000 clones. This sequence was found in a young man in good health and CMV-seronegative. The specimen sequenced was PBMCs. The V and J genes are TRBV18 and TRBJ2-1, with TRBD2 identical over 7 bases. This chain's CDR3 is CAGSPLTSTDNEQFF. CDR3 bases: TGTGCCGGCTCACCACTGACTAGCACCGACAATGAGCAGTTCTTC.